This TCR beta chain was sequenced during a study of cytomegalovirus exposure and HLA in healthy donors. The CDR3 covers 16 residues. J lost 4 bases, V lost 1 base, and 4 bases had no gene match. Germline V gene sequence: CDR1 MNHNS, CDR2 SASEGT. The primer mix had 60 Vbeta and 13 Jbeta primers. The protocol was immunoSEQ multiplex PCR, while the TCRdb copy is restricted to in-frame clones and leaves out a portion. The sample consists of about 130,000 clones, 65% to 90% of them appearing once. All the people who gave samples were healthy bone marrow donors. This chain links TRBV6-1 with TRBJ2-3; 11 bases agree with TRBD2. The TCR sequence derives from a girl under 10 years old in good health and CMV-seronegative. The specimen sequenced was PBMCs. The CDR3, as DNA: TGTGCCAGCAGTGAAGAAGGACTAGCGGGTCCAGATACGCAGTATTTT. As protein: CASSEEGLAGPDTQYF.